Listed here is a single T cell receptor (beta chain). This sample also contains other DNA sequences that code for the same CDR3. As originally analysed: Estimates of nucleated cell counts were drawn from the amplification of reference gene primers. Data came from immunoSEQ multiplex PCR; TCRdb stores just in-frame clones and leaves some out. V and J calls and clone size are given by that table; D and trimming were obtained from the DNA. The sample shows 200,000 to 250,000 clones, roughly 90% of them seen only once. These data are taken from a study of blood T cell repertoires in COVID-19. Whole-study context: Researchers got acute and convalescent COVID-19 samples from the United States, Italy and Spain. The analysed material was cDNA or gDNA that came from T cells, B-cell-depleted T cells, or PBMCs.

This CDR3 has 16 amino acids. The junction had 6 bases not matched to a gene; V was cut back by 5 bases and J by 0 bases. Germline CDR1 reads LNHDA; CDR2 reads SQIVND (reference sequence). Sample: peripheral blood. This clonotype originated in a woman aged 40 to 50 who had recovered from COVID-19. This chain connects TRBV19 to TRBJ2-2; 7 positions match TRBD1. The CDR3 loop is CASSPGQGANTGELFF. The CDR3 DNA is TGTGCCAGTAGTCCGGGCCAGGGGGCGAACACCGGGGAGCTGTTTTTT.